The 15 T cell receptor beta chains below all came from one sample that was sequenced in a study of cytomegalovirus exposure and HLA in healthy donors. It was with 60 Vbeta and 13 Jbeta primers that the PCR ran. The repertoire was sequenced with immunoSEQ multiplex PCR; TCRdb's copy has only in-frame clones and lacks some. In the table there are 150,000 or so clones, roughly 75% of which are singletons. What was sequenced was PBMCs. These receptors all come from a woman aged 40 to 49 in good health and CMV-seropositive.

The chain links TRBV18 to TRBJ1-1, with 7 bases fitting TRBD1. The CDR3 has 16 amino acids. V was clipped by 3 bases and J by 5 bases; unmatched bases: 12. Germline lookup yields CDR1 KGHSH and CDR2 LQKENI. CDR3 sequence reads: CASSPSLNAGGTEAFF. CDR3 sequence (DNA): TGTGCCAGCTCACCTAGTTTGAATGCAGGGGGGACTGAAGCTTTCTTT.

The V and J genes are TRBV5-1 and TRBJ2-2; 10 bases fit TRBD2. Trimming took 4 bases from V and 5 from J; bases not matched to a gene: 11. This CDR3 comprises 17 residues. The germline V gene encodes CDR1 SGHRS and CDR2 YFSETQ. CDR3 DNA: TGCGCCAGCAGCGGTGGTCTAGCGGGAGCTGGAACCGGGGAGCTGTTTTTT. This gives the protein CASSGGLAGAGTGELFF.

The chain employs TRBV11-1 and TRBJ2-1, with 7 bases that match TRBD1. The CDR3 length is 18 residues. V was clipped by 0 bases and J by 7 bases; unmatched bases: 15. CDR1 is SGHAT and CDR2 is FQDESV in the germline V gene (reference sequence). CDR3 region: CASSLAGTAAPFTNEQFF. The CDR3 coding sequence is TGTGCCAGCAGCTTAGCCGGGACAGCAGCCCCATTTACAAATGAGCAGTTCTTC.

The rearrangement links TRBV19 to TRBJ1-5, with 7 bases fitting TRBD1. V was pared by 4 bases and J by 10 bases, with 10 bases of the junction left unmatched. Germline V gene lookup returns CDR1 LNHDA and CDR2 SQIVND (reference sequence). This CDR3 comprises 14 residues. The CDR3 bases are TGTGCCAGTAGTACTCTCGACAGGGATCCCCCCCAGCATTTT. It specifies CASSTLDRDPPQHF.

This clone was seen just once. DNA for the CDR3: TGTGCCAGCAGTGAATGGAGCGGCAATCAGCCCCAGCATTTT. Protein: CASSEWSGNQPQHF. This chain joins TRBV25-1 and TRBJ1-5; no firm D call. This CDR3 has 14 residues. V lost 1 base to trimming and J lost 2 bases, with 6 bases between them. CDR1 and CDR2 from the germline V gene are MGHDK and SYGVNS.

The chain uses TRBV19 and TRBJ1-4, with 8 positions matching TRBD1. Losses at the gene ends were 4 bases for V and 8 bases for J; bases not matched to a gene: 3. The CDR3 sequence is 13 residues long. Germline CDR1 LNHDA, CDR2 SQIVND (reference sequence). The CDR3 region has the DNA TGTGCCAGTAGTACGAACAGGGGGGAAAAACTGTTTTTT. It is translated as CASSTNRGEKLFF.

In this sample, this clone turned up once. The rearrangement links TRBV28 to TRBJ1-5, with D possibly TRBD1 on 6 matching bases. V lost 6 bases and J lost 3, with 15 bases in between. CDR1 and CDR2 from the germline V gene are MDHEN and SYDVKM. The CDR3 loop spans 15 amino acids. CDR3 nucleotides: TGTGCCAGCAGCCCACAGACAGGTTACAATCAGCCCCAGCATTTT. Amino acids: CASSPQTGYNQPQHF.

This chain connects TRBV5-8 to TRBJ1-2; 10 nucleotides line up with TRBD1. The CDR3 runs 14 residues. Unmatched junction bases numbered 7, after V lost 4 bases and J lost 7 bases. CDR1 is SGHTS, CDR2 YDEGEE, per germline. CDR3 region: CASSADRGQVGYTF. CDR3 DNA sequence: TGTGCCAGCAGCGCTGACAGGGGGCAGGTTGGCTACACCTTC.

The gene calls are TRBV9 and TRBJ2-5, with D possibly being TRBD2 (6 bases). This CDR3 is built from 15 residues. Per germline, CDR1 SGDLS and CDR2 YYNGEE. V was trimmed by 0 bases and J by 11 bases, leaving 20 bases between them. The CDR3 DNA follows: TGTGCCAGCAGCGTAGAAGGGCTAGCGCCGGGGGAGCAGTACTTC. It codes for CASSVEGLAPGEQYF.

The chain carries TRBV27 and TRBJ1-4, with a weak D call TRBD1 (5 bases). V lost 6 bases, J lost 8 bases, and 13 bases lay in between. The CDR3 length is 13 residues. The germline V gene has CDR1 MNHEY and CDR2 SMNVEV (reference sequence). The CDR3 sequence: CASRGGGVEKLFF. The CDR3 bases are TGTGCCAGCAGGGGGGGAGGGGTCGAAAAACTGTTTTTT.

The V call is TRBV30, the J call TRBJ1-2, with D possibly being TRBD1 (5 bases). The CDR3 covers 13 residues. Germline CDR1 GTSNPN, CDR2 SVGIG (reference sequence). V shed 7 bases and J shed 6 bases, with 18 bases lying between them. The CDR3 spells CASNAHGQNGYTF. The CDR3 nucleotides are TGTGCCTCCAATGCGCATGGACAAAATGGCTACACCTTC.

V gene TRBV7-9 combines with J gene TRBJ2-7, with 10 bases that match TRBD2. The CDR3 covers 17 residues. Germline V CDR1 and CDR2: SEHNR, FQNEAQ (reference sequence). The ends lost 1 base at V and 0 bases at J; junction bases unmatched: 6. The CDR3 nucleotides are TGTGCCAGCAGCTTAGTTTCTAGCGGGAGTCGCTCCTACGAGCAGTACTTC. Amino acid sequence: CASSLVSSGSRSYEQYF.

The genes are TRBV28 and TRBJ1-1; D not resolved. This CDR3 has 12 residues. CDR1 is MDHEN and CDR2 is SYDVKM in the germline V gene. V was clipped by 5 bases and J by 9 bases, with 13 bases between them. CDR3 DNA sequence: TGTGCCAGCAGTCTTCCGCGGAGGAAAGCTTTCTTT. It specifies CASSLPRRKAFF.

V and J are TRBV5-4 and TRBJ2-1; possible D gene TRBD2, 6 bases. V was clipped by 4 bases and J by 8 bases, with 22 bases between them. The germline CDR1 and CDR2 sequences are SGHNT and YYREEE (reference sequence). This CDR3 has 16 amino acids. The CDR3 protein is CASSTLGRVGEDEQFF. The CDR3 DNA reads TGTGCCAGCAGCACCCTCGGGCGGGTAGGGGAGGATGAGCAGTTCTTC.

The chain's CDR3 is CASTLTGNIGNEQFF. CDR3 nucleotides: TGTGCCAGCACCCTGACAGGGAACATAGGCAATGAGCAGTTCTTC. The rearrangement uses TRBV28 and TRBJ2-1; 7 nucleotides match TRBD1. Germline values: CDR1 MDHEN, CDR2 SYDVKM. The V and J ends lost 7 bases and 6 bases, in that order; junction bases with no gene match: 12. The CDR3 spans 15 residues.